The 3 T cell receptor beta chains presented below share a single source sample, sequenced in a study of blood T cell repertoires in COVID-19. Repertoires were generated with immunoSEQ multiplex PCR, while TCRdb's copy carries only in-frame clones and drops some. The sample shows around 84,000 clones, about 88% of them seen only once. Sequenced input: peripheral blood. Every receptor here comes from a man aged 80 or over with active or convalescent COVID-19.

This chain joins TRBV10-3 and TRBJ2-5; TRBD1 is a possible D gene (6 bases). Per the germline V gene, CDR1 is ENHRY and CDR2 is SYGVKD. Trimming pared 0 bases from V and 9 bases from J, leaving 11 bases between. There are 13 residues in the CDR3. DNA for the CDR3: TGTGCCATCAGTGAGTCGCAGGGGATGGCCCAGTACTTC. It encodes CAISESQGMAQYF.

This clone has only a few counts. The rearrangement uses TRBV21-1 and TRBJ2-7; the table's TRBD1 call for D was not verified on the DNA. TRBV21-1 is classified as a pseudogene. The CDR3 consists of 13 residues. The CDR3 nucleotides read TGTGCCAGCCAAGGACAACTACGCTACGAGCAGTACGTC. It yields the protein CASQGQLRYEQYV.

The CDR3 sequence is CASSLRGNTGELFF. CDR3 in DNA: TGCGCCAGCAGCTTGAGGGGGAACACCGGGGAGCTGTTTTTT. The rearrangement uses TRBV5-1 and TRBJ2-2, with D possibly matching TRBD1 (5 bases). Germline CDR1 is SGHRS and CDR2 is YFSETQ. V lost 1 base, J lost 1 base, and 5 bases lay in between. This CDR3 has 14 residues.